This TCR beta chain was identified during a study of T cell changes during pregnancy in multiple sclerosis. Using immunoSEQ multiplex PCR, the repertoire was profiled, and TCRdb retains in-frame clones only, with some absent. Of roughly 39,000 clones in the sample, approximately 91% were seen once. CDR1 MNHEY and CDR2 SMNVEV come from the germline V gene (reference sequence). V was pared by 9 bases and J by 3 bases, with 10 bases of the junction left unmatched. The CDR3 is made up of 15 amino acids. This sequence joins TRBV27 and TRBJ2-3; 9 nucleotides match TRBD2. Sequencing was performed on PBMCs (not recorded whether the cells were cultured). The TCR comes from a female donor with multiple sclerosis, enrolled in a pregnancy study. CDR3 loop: CASKREDGGTDTQYF. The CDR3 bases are TGTGCCAGTAAGCGGGAGGACGGAGGAACAGATACGCAGTATTTT.